A single sample gave rise to the 21 T cell receptor beta chains below, sequenced in a study of T-cell memory formation after mild COVID-19 (TCRdb year 2021). Receptor amplification or capture employed 5' RACE. TCRdb shows the sequencer as Illumina NovaSeq 6000. TCRdb passed the public sequencing reads through fastp at Q25 and MiXCR, retaining productive beta sequences. For every CDR3 protein sequence, its rows merge into one entry that carries the most common genes and DNA. This sample lists fewer than 200,000 distinct CDR3 sequences; roughly 13% were detected once. 2.5% to 4% of the sample is held by the ten biggest clonotypes. The specimen sequenced was PBMCs or a T cell subset sorted from them (not recorded which). Source of these receptors: a man younger than 35 who had mild COVID-19 (a few samples of this study predate the infection). The sample titles of this study are shuffled in the database, so cell type and time point are left out; the donor was told from shared clones.

This clonotype was seen more than once but under ten times. The J gene is TRBJ1-2, the V gene TRBV6-5; D remains unclear. Trimming stripped 6 bases from V and 4 bases from J, with 12 bases between. CDR1 is MNHEY and CDR2 is SVGAGI in the germline V gene. CDR3 length: 13 amino acids. CDR3 protein: CASRLQDRYGYTF. In DNA form, the CDR3 reads TGTGCCAGCAGACTCCAGGATCGCTATGGCTACACCTTC.

In its sample, this clonotype ranks as medium-sized. V usage is TRBV7-2 and J usage is TRBJ2-3; TRBD2 agrees at 12 bases. Trimming removed 5 bases from V and 0 bases from J; junction bases left unmatched: 6. Germline CDR1 is SGHTA and CDR2 is FQGNSA. CDR3 length: 17 residues. The CDR3 coding sequence is TGTGCCAGCAGCCCAAGGACTAGCGGGGCTAGCACAGATACGCAGTATTTT. Residues: CASSPRTSGASTDTQYF.

This clonotype has a handful of counts. This chain connects TRBV7-2 to TRBJ1-1; perhaps TRBD1 as D (5 bases). CDR1 and CDR2 from the germline V gene are SGHTA and FQGNSA. The CDR3 has 14 amino acids. V was pared by 0 bases and J by 6 bases, with 11 bases between. The CDR3 is CASSLAWGGAEAFF. The CDR3 DNA reads TGTGCCAGCAGCTTAGCGTGGGGGGGAGCTGAAGCTTTCTTT. Complete variable domain (other parts from reference TRBV7-2 and TRBJ1-1): GAGVSQSPSNKVTEKGKDVELRCDPISGHTALYWYRQSLGQGLEFLIYFQGNSAPDKSGLPSDRFSAERTGGSVSTLTIQRTQQEDSAVYLCASSLAWGGAEAFFGQGTRLTVV.

The gene calls are TRBV4-3 and TRBJ1-2; TRBD1 agrees at 8 bases. The V gene end was trimmed by 1 base and the J gene end by 8 bases; junction bases not matched to a gene: 12. The CDR3 is 16 residues long. Looked up from germline, CDR1 is LGHNA and CDR2 is YSLEER. The CDR3 DNA is TGCGCCAGCAGCCAAGCTGCGACCGGGACAGGTCTAGGCTACACCTTC. Protein product: CASSQAATGTGLGYTF.

This clonotype was picked up a small number of times. The chain couples TRBV12-3 or TRBV12-4 to TRBJ2-1; a possible D gene is TRBD2 (6 bases). This CDR3 contains 14 residues. Trimming left V 5 bases short and J 7 bases short, with 15 bases between. The CDR3 region has the DNA TGTGCCAGCAGTCGTGGGGACTCTAATAATGAGCAGTTCTTC. Translating it yields CASSRGDSNNEQFF.

This rearrangement joins TRBV5-4 to TRBJ1-1; TRBD1 agrees at 7 bases. CDR3 length: 13 residues. Germline CDR1 SGHNT, CDR2 YYREEE (reference sequence). V was pared by 8 bases and J by 6 bases, with 10 bases of the junction left unmatched. For the CDR3, the DNA is TGTGCCAGTCAGACAGGGCCTAAGTCTGAAGCTTTCTTT. Residues: CASQTGPKSEAFF.

This clonotype was counted between two and nine times. CDR3 nucleotides: TGCAGTGCCTATAGACAGGGTAGGGAAAAACTGTTTTTT. As protein: CSAYRQGREKLFF. The chain joins TRBV20-1 to TRBJ1-4; 7 nucleotides match TRBD1. The length of the CDR3 is 13 residues. Germline loops: CDR1 DFQATT, CDR2 SNEGSKA (reference sequence). The J segment lost 8 bases and the V segment lost 6 bases, leaving 9 bases of the junction unmatched.

This rearrangement joins TRBV10-3 to TRBJ2-6; TRBD2 agrees at 7 bases. CDR1 and CDR2 (germline): ENHRY, SYGVKD. The length of the CDR3 is 17 residues. V lost 4 bases to trimming and J lost 3 bases; unmatched junction nucleotides: 9. The CDR3 coding sequence is TGTGCCATCAGTGCTCCCCTGGGAGGGGTTGGGGCCAACGTCCTGACTTTC. Protein product: CAISAPLGGVGANVLTF.

This clonotype was recorded many times. The chain employs TRBV30 and TRBJ2-3; 7 nucleotides line up with TRBD1. CDR1 and CDR2 from the germline V gene are GTSNPN and SVGIG (reference sequence). V shed 5 bases and J 0 bases; nucleotides not matched to a gene: 8. The length of the CDR3 is 15 residues. CDR3 sequence reads: CAWEGTEASTDTQYF. As DNA, the CDR3 is TGTGCCTGGGAAGGGACAGAAGCTAGCACAGATACGCAGTATTTT.

This clonotype has just a few counts. The chain joins TRBV25-1 to TRBJ1-2, with D possibly matching TRBD1 (5 bases). CDR3 length: 13 amino acids. Germline V gives CDR1 MGHDK, CDR2 SYGVNS. With 3 bases removed from V and 6 bases from J, the gap between germline ends came to 11 bases. For the CDR3, the DNA is TGTGCCAGCAGTGACCCAGGGCCCCATGGCTACACCTTC. Its translation: CASSDPGPHGYTF.

The chain has TRBV5-1 and TRBJ2-7, with D maybe TRBD2 (6 bases). CDR1 is SGHRS, CDR2 YFSETQ, per germline. V lost 6 bases to trimming and J lost 2 bases, with 18 bases between them. The CDR3 covers 15 residues. This CDR3 is CASTPTPGVTYEQYF. The CDR3 DNA reads TGCGCCAGCACCCCAACCCCGGGGGTTACCTACGAGCAGTACTTC.

This rearrangement joins TRBV12-3 or TRBV12-4 to TRBJ2-5; 13 bases match TRBD2. J was trimmed by 5 bases and V by 5 bases; bases with no gene match: 5. The CDR3 runs to 15 residues. This chain's CDR3 is CASSRLAGGRETQYF. In nucleotides, the CDR3 is TGTGCCAGCAGTCGACTAGCGGGGGGTAGGGAGACCCAGTACTTC.

The gene calls are TRBV25-1 and TRBJ2-2; the D gene is possibly TRBD1 (5 bases). With 0 bases removed from V and 6 bases from J, the gap between germline ends came to 8 bases. The germline V gene encodes CDR1 MGHDK and CDR2 SYGVNS. The CDR3 totals 14 residues. CDR3 protein: CASSEYFRAGELFF. The CDR3 DNA sequence: TGTGCCAGCAGTGAATATTTCAGGGCCGGGGAGCTGTTTTTT.

V and J are TRBV5-1 and TRBJ1-2, with D possibly matching TRBD1 (5 bases). The V end was cut by 1 base, the J end by 5 bases, with 9 bases between. This CDR3 region has 13 residues. Germline V gene sequence: CDR1 SGHRS, CDR2 YFSETQ. CDR3 in amino acids: CASSLKTGYGYTF. CDR3 in DNA: TGCGCCAGCAGCTTGAAAACAGGATATGGCTACACCTTC.

This clonotype has only a few counts. The CDR3 loop reads CASSLIVGTDTQYF. The CDR3, as DNA: TGTGCCAGCAGTTTAATCGTTGGCACAGATACGCAGTATTTT. The gene calls are TRBV27 and TRBJ2-3; D is unresolved. Between the trimmed V and J ends, which lost 2 bases and 1 base, there was a span of 7 bases. This CDR3 contains 14 residues. Germline CDR1 reads MNHEY; CDR2 reads SMNVEV (reference sequence).

This clonotype appeared many times. The chain uses TRBV4-1 and TRBJ1-5; D is unresolved. V gave up 1 base and J gave up 2 bases, with 6 bases separating them. The CDR3 contains 14 residues. The germline V gene has CDR1 MGHRA and CDR2 YSYEKL. CDR3 protein: CASSQGQGNQPQHF. In nucleotides, the CDR3 is TGCGCCAGCAGCCAAGGGCAGGGCAATCAGCCCCAGCATTTT.

The chain employs TRBV3-1 and TRBJ1-4, with 9 bases aligning to TRBD1. CDR3 length equals 14 residues. In germline, CDR1 is LGHDT, CDR2 YNNKEL (reference sequence). J was trimmed by 8 bases and V by 2 bases; bases with no gene match: 3. The CDR3 sequence is CASSQRTGGEKLFF. The CDR3 region has the DNA TGTGCCAGCAGCCAACGCACAGGGGGCGAAAAACTGTTTTTT.

As for this clonotype: Since the CDR3 does not end with the conserved phenylalanine or tryptophan, this likely comes from a read error. The V call is TRBV20-1, the J call TRBJ1-5; D possibly corresponds to TRBD1 (5 bases). CDR1 and CDR2 (germline): DFQATT, SNEGSKA (reference sequence). This CDR3 comprises 12 residues. V dropped 2 bases and J dropped 7 bases, with 9 bases sitting between them. The CDR3 DNA reads TGCAGTGCTAGACGGGGGGAACAGCCCCAGCATTGT. It translates to CSARRGEQPQHC.

The chain employs TRBV7-2 and TRBJ2-6; D unresolved. This CDR3 is 14 amino acids long. The V gene lost 5 bases and the J gene lost 0 bases, with 5 bases spanning the gap. Germline V lookup: CDR1 SGHTA, CDR2 FQGNSA. This CDR3 reads CASSQTSGANVLTF. DNA of the CDR3: TGTGCCAGCAGCCAAACCTCTGGGGCCAACGTCCTGACTTTC.

J is TRBJ2-7 and V is TRBV5-1; the D gene could be TRBD1 or TRBD2 (6 bases each). The CDR3 length is 14 residues. The germline V gene encodes CDR1 SGHRS and CDR2 YFSETQ. With 4 bases removed from V and 0 bases from J, the gap between germline ends came to 11 bases. The CDR3 DNA reads as TGCGCCAGCAGCCACGGGGGCTCCTCCTACGAGCAGTACGTC. Its translation is CASSHGGSSYEQYV.

This clonotype was counted many times. The gene calls are TRBV5-1 and TRBJ1-1; the D is unclear. V lost 5 bases and J 1 base, leaving 9 bases between the germline ends. The germline V gene encodes CDR1 SGHRS and CDR2 YFSETQ. The length of the CDR3 is 13 residues. This CDR3 is CASRISGNTEAFF. CDR3 nucleotide sequence: TGCGCCAGCAGAATATCAGGGAACACTGAAGCTTTCTTT.